This T cell receptor (beta chain) originates from a study of T cell changes during pregnancy in multiple sclerosis. The table came from immunoSEQ multiplex PCR; TCRdb's copy has only in-frame clones and leaves some out. The repertoire holds 58,000 or so clones, about 90% seen once, with 2.3% in the top ten. Germline CDR1 and CDR2: MNHEY and SMNVEV (reference sequence). V trimming: 4 bases; J trimming: 0 bases; junction bases outside the gene matches: 5. CDR3 length: 16 amino acids. The chain employs TRBV27 and TRBJ1-5; 8 bases fit TRBD1. This sequence was found in a female donor with multiple sclerosis, enrolled in a pregnancy study. The sequencing here drew on peripheral blood, taken in the first trimester of pregnancy. CDR3 loop: CASSSQGAISNQPQHF. CDR3 DNA: TGTGCCAGCAGTTCCCAGGGGGCTATTAGCAATCAGCCCCAGCATTTT.